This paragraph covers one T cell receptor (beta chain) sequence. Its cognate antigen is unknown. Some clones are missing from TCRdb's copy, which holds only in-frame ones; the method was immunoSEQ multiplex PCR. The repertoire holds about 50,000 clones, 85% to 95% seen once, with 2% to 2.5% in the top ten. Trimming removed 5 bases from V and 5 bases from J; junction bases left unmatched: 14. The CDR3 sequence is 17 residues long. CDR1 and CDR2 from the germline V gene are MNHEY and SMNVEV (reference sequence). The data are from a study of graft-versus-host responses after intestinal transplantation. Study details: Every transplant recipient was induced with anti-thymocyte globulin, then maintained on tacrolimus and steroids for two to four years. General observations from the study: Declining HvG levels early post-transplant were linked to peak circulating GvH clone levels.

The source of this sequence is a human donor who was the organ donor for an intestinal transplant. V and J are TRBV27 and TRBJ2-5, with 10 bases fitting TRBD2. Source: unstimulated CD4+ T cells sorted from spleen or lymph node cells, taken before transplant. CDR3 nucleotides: TGTGCCAGCAGTCCACTAGCTAGCGGGAGACGTGGCGAGACCCAGTACTTC. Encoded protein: CASSPLASGRRGETQYF.